The 9 T cell receptor beta chains listed next were all sequenced from one sample in a study of OX40 agonist ivuxolimab in advanced cancers. Here immunoSEQ multiplex PCR was the method, and the copy in TCRdb shows in-frame clones only, minus some. The sample has around 46,000 clones, 85% to 90% seen once. The sequencing used CD4+ or CD8+ T cells sorted from blood, collected in a trial of the OX40 agonist ivuxolimab. The receptors here all came from an adult with an advanced solid tumor such as melanoma, head and neck, liver or kidney cancer.

The gene calls are TRBV10-3 and TRBJ1-1; a weak D match, TRBD1 (5 bases). The CDR3 extends over 16 amino acids. V shed 3 bases and J shed 0 bases, with 14 bases lying between them. Germline CDR1 reads ENHRY; CDR2 reads SYGVKD. In DNA, the CDR3 is TGTGCCATCAGTGAAGGGACTTTACTACTGAACACTGAAGCTTTCTTT. It yields the protein CAISEGTLLLNTEAFF.

This chain uses TRBV5-4 with TRBJ2-2; 8 nucleotides line up with TRBD1. Unmatched junction bases numbered 2, after V lost 4 bases and J lost 3 bases. This CDR3 region has 14 residues. Germline lookup yields CDR1 SGHNT and CDR2 YYREEE (reference sequence). CDR3 amino acids: CASSPGQDTGELFF. CDR3 bases: TGTGCCAGCAGCCCGGGACAGGACACCGGGGAGCTGTTTTTT.

The V and J genes are TRBV7-8 and TRBJ2-7; maybe TRBD2 (5 bases). Trimming left V 0 bases short and J 1 base short, with 7 bases between. The V gene's germline CDR1 is SGHVS and CDR2 FQNEAQ. The CDR3 totals 14 residues. The CDR3 region has the DNA TGTGCCAGCAGCTTAGCCCCGGGATCCTACGAGCAGTACTTC. This sequence encodes CASSLAPGSYEQYF.

The gene calls are TRBV29-1 and TRBJ2-1; TRBD2 matches 8 bases. In germline, CDR1 is SQVTM, CDR2 ANQGSEA. The CDR3 length is 14 residues. V shed 1 base and J 3 bases; nucleotides not matched to a gene: 2. CDR3 protein: CSVEGTSHYNEQFF. CDR3 DNA: TGCAGCGTTGAAGGGACTAGCCACTACAATGAGCAGTTCTTC.

This clone occurred a few times. The chain couples TRBV7-6 to TRBJ1-1; maybe TRBD1 (6 bases). The CDR3 extends over 14 amino acids. The V end lost 5 bases, the J end lost 6 bases, and 16 bases lay between the germline ends. CDR1 SGHVS and CDR2 FNYEAQ come from the germline V gene. For the CDR3, the DNA is TGTGCCAGCAGCCGCTCCACCGGGACACCTGAAGCTTTCTTT. This codes for CASSRSTGTPEAFF. The full variable domain, rest sourced from reference TRBV7-6 and TRBJ1-1, is GAGVSQSPRYKVTKRGQDVALRCDPISGHVSLYWYRQALGQGPEFLTYFNYEAQQDKSGLPNDRFSAERPEGSISTLTIQRTEQRDSAMYRCASSRSTGTPEAFFGQGTRLTVV.

The genes are TRBV7-2 and TRBJ2-7, with 10 bases lining up with TRBD2. Unmatched junction bases numbered 5, after V lost 3 bases and J lost 0 bases. The CDR3 is 16 residues long. Germline-derived CDR1 and CDR2 are SGHTA and FQGNSA. CDR3 in DNA: TGTGCCAGCAGCTTCGGGACTAGCGTCTTCTCCTACGAGCAGTACTTC. Translated, it gives CASSFGTSVFSYEQYF.

The chain joins TRBV6-1 to TRBJ1-5; D not certain. The CDR3 covers 15 residues. Between the trimmed V and J ends, which lost 4 bases and 0 bases, there was a span of 10 bases. CDR1 and CDR2 (germline): MNHNS, SASEGT. Written as DNA, the CDR3 is TGTGCCAGCAGTGGATCAGATAGTAGCAATCAGCCCCAGCATTTT. Protein sequence: CASSGSDSSNQPQHF.

This sequence joins TRBV10-1 and TRBJ2-1, with D tentatively TRBD2 (6 bases). The germline CDR1 and CDR2 sequences are WNHNN and SYGVQD (reference sequence). This CDR3 comprises 15 residues. V lost 3 bases, J lost 3 bases, and 12 bases lay in between. CDR3 sequence reads: CASSDGGGYYNEQFF. CDR3 sequence (DNA): TGCGCCAGCAGTGACGGCGGAGGGTACTACAATGAGCAGTTCTTC.

The chain recombines TRBV2 with TRBJ1-2; 7 nucleotides align to TRBD1. The V gene end was trimmed by 2 bases and the J gene end by 4 bases; junction bases not matched to a gene: 13. This CDR3 has 17 amino acids. Germline CDR1 is SNHLY and CDR2 is FYNNEI. The chain's CDR3 is CASSEPSSRGVGYGYTF. CDR3 nucleotides: TGTGCCAGCAGTGAACCCTCTAGCAGGGGGGTTGGCTATGGCTACACCTTC.